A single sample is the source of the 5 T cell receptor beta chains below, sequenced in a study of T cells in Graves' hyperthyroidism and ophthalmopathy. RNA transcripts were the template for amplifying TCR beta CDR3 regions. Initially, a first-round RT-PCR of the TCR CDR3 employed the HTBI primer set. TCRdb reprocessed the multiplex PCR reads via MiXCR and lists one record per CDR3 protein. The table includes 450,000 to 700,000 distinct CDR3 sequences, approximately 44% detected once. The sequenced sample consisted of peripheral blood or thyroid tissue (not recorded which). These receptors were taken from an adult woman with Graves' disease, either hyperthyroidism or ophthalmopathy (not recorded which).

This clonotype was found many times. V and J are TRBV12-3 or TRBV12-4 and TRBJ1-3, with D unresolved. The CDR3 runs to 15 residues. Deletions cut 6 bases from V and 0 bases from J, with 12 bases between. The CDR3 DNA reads TGTGCCAGCAGGCTTTCTCTCTCCTCTGGAAACACCATATATTTT. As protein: CASRLSLSSGNTIYF.

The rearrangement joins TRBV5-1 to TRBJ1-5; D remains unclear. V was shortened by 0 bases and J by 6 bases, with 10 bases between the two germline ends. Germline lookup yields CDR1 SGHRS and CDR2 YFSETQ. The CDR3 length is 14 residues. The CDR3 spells CASSLEAGGQPQHF. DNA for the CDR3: TGCGCCAGCAGCTTGGAGGCGGGTGGTCAGCCCCAGCATTTT.

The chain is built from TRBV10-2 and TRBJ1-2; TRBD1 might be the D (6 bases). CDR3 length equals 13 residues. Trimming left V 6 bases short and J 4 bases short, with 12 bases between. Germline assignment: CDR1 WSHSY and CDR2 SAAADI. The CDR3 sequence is CASSLQGRYGYTF. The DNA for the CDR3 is TGCGCCAGCAGCTTACAGGGACGCTATGGCTACACCTTC.

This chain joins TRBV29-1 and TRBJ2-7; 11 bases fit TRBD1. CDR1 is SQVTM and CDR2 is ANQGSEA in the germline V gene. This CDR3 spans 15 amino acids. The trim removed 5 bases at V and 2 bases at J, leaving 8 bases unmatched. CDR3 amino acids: CSVSPGQGGPYEQYF. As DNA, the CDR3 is TGCAGCGTTTCCCCGGGACAGGGGGGACCCTACGAGCAGTACTTC.

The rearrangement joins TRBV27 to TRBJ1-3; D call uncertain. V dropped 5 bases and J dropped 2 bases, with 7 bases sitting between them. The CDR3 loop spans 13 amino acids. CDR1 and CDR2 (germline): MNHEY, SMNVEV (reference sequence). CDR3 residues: CASSAGAGNTIYF. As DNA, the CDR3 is TGTGCCAGCAGTGCTGGGGCTGGAAACACCATATATTTT.